These T cell receptor beta chains were read from a single sample in a study of shared clonotypes between healthy human individuals. Here immunoSEQ multiplex PCR was the method, and the copy in TCRdb shows in-frame clones only, minus some. Among some 510,000 clones, more than 65% were seen once, and the ten largest hold 10% to 15%. Sequencing input: PBMCs. Receptors were obtained from a woman aged 40 to 50 in good health. Some clones in this sample may be carry-over from other donors' samples. The CDR3 runs from the conserved cysteine through the conserved F or W. The D gene is left open where the match is weak. Size is stated for part of the rows, as once, few or many counts, or as a class when the clone is expanded.

cdr3_nt cdr3_aa cdr3_length clone_size d_call j_call v_call
TGTGCCAGCAGCGTCAGTAGCGGGAGGTCGTACAATGAGCAGTTCTTC CASSVSSGRSYNEQFF 16 few TRBD2 TRBJ2-1 TRBV9
TGTGCCAGCAGTGAAACCACAGATACGCAGTATTTT CASSETTDTQYF 12 NA NA TRBJ2-3 TRBV2
TGTGCCAGCAGTCTACTAGCGGGAGGGCCCCCCCCCACCGGGGAGCTGTTTTTT CASSLLAGGPPPTGELFF 18 once TRBD2 TRBJ2-2 TRBV28
TGTGCCAGCAGCTTAGCAGTGGGGCCGGGCACCGGGGAGCTGTTTTTT CASSLAVGPGTGELFF 16 once NA TRBJ2-2 TRBV7-2
TGTGCCAGCTCCCCCACTAGCGGGACCCGGGGTGAGCAGTTCTTC CASSPTSGTRGEQFF 15 NA TRBD2 TRBJ2-1 TRBV18
TGTGCCAGCAGCTTAGAGACGAGGGGGACTGAAGCTTTCTTC CASSLETRGTEAFF 14 NA NA TRBJ1-1 TRBV7-9
TGCGCCAGCAGCCAAGAGAGGGGAACCCAAGAGACCCAGTACTTC CASSQERGTQETQYF 15 few NA TRBJ2-5 TRBV4-3
TGTGCCAGCAGCTTAGCGGGGAATAGCGGGAGAGTAGAGCAGTTCTTC CASSLAGNSGRVEQFF 16 once TRBD2 TRBJ2-1 TRBV7-2
TGTGCCATCAGTGGGGAGGCCAGCCACGAGTTCTTC CAISGEASHEFF 12 NA NA TRBJ2-1 TRBV10-3
TGCGCCAGCAGACAATGGGGGGATGGACAGGGGGAGTTCTTC CASRQWGDGQGEFF 14 NA TRBD1 TRBJ2-1 TRBV4-1
TGTGCCAGCAGCCAAGGTGTTCGGGTGTCTGGGGCCAACGTCCTGACTTTC CASSQGVRVSGANVLTF 17 NA NA TRBJ2-6 TRBV14
TGTGCCAGCAGCCGAAGGGAGGCTAATGAAAAACTGTTTTTT CASSRREANEKLFF 14 NA NA TRBJ1-4 TRBV7-9
TGTGCCAGCAGTGAATTATTCGCGGGATCAGGGCATACGCAGTATTTT CASSELFAGSGHTQYF 16 NA NA TRBJ2-3 TRBV25-1
TGTGCCAGTAGCCGACAGGAAAAACCCAAAAACATTCAGTACTTC CASSRQEKPKNIQYF 15 NA NA TRBJ2-4 TRBV19
TGCGCCAGCAGCCGCGGGCCTGCGTTGCCCCAGTACTTC CASSRGPALPQYF 13 NA NA TRBJ2-5 TRBV5-1
TGCGCCAGCAGCCAAGACAGCCGCGACGAGCAGTACTTC CASSQDSRDEQYF 13 NA NA TRBJ2-7 TRBV4-3
TGTGCCAGTTCGCCTTATAATGAAAAACTGTTTTTT CASSPYNEKLFF 12 NA NA TRBJ1-4 TRBV28
TGCGCCAGCAGCTCAGGGAAGGGGGCTGGGGCCAACGTCCTGACTTTC CASSSGKGAGANVLTF 16 NA NA TRBJ2-6 TRBV5-1
TGTGCCAGCAGTTACTCGAAAAAGGGGCATTTT CASSYSKKGHF 11 NA NA TRBJ1-5 TRBV6-6
TGTGCCTGGAGTATGGAGCGGGTTGGAGAGCAGTTCTTC CAWSMERVGEQFF 13 NA NA TRBJ2-1 TRBV30
TGTGCCAGCAGCTTGGGGGGACAGTATAATTCACCCCTCCACTTT CASSLGGQYNSPLHF 15 many TRBD1 TRBJ1-6 TRBV5-4
TGTGCCAGTAGTAAAACACCCGGGACTAGTTGGGGACACGAGCAGTACTTC CASSKTPGTSWGHEQYF 17 many TRBD2 TRBJ2-7 TRBV19
TGTGCCAGCAGCACCAAACAGGTCTTGTGGGAGACCCAGTACTTC CASSTKQVLWETQYF 15 once NA TRBJ2-5 TRBV5-4
TGTGCCAGTAGTACGGGACTTCAAGAGACCCAGTACTTC CASSTGLQETQYF 13 NA NA TRBJ2-5 TRBV19
TGTGCCAGCAGCTTTTCCGGGTCGATTAATTCACCCCTCCACTTT CASSFSGSINSPLHF 15 NA NA TRBJ1-6 TRBV5-6
TGTGCCAGCAGCTCCTACCTCGCGGGGATCACCGGGGAGCTGTTTTTT CASSSYLAGITGELFF 16 NA NA TRBJ2-2 TRBV5-4
TGCGCCAGCAGCACCCGACTAGCGGGGGGCGAGCAGTACTTC CASSTRLAGGEQYF 14 NA TRBD2 TRBJ2-7 TRBV5-1
TGTGCCAGCAGTGAAGCGGATAGCGGGAGGTCAGATACGCAGTATTTT CASSEADSGRSDTQYF 16 few TRBD2 TRBJ2-3 TRBV2
TGTGCCAGCAGCTTATCAGGCGACAGGCCGGACGGGGAGCTGTTTTTT CASSLSGDRPDGELFF 16 NA NA TRBJ2-2 TRBV11-3
TGTGCCAGCAGCGTCCAGACAGGGGGAGGTGAAAAACTGTTTTTT CASSVQTGGGEKLFF 15 NA TRBD1 TRBJ1-4 TRBV9
TGCGCCAGCAGCCAAGAGCGGGAATACAATGAGCAGTTCTTC CASSQEREYNEQFF 14 NA NA TRBJ2-1 TRBV4-3
TGTGCCTGGAGGACGAACTACGAGCAGTACTTC CAWRTNYEQYF 11 NA NA TRBJ2-7 TRBV30
TGCGCCAGCAGCTTGGCCGGGATAGCGCAGTACTTC CASSLAGIAQYF 12 NA NA TRBJ2-7 TRBV5-1
TGCAGCGTTGTGGCACAGCCCTACGAGCAGTACTTC CSVVAQPYEQYF 12 NA NA TRBJ2-7 TRBV29-1
TGTGCCAGCAGTGGACGGCTCACTGAAGCTTTCTTT CASSGRLTEAFF 12 once NA TRBJ1-1 TRBV6-1
TGTGCCAGCAACCAACCAACAGGGGTTAATGAGCAGTTCTTC CASNQPTGVNEQFF 14 few NA TRBJ2-1 TRBV21-1
TGTGCCAGTAGTATAGATCCGACACAACCGAGCACAGATACGCAGTATTTT CASSIDPTQPSTDTQYF 17 once NA TRBJ2-3 TRBV19
TGTGCCAGCAGACAGCGCGCCTACGAGCAGTACTTC CASRQRAYEQYF 12 NA NA TRBJ2-7 TRBV2
TGTGCCACTCTACCAATGGGACAGGGAGTTGGTACTGAAGCTTTCTTT CATLPMGQGVGTEAFF 16 NA TRBD1 TRBJ1-1 TRBV10-3
TGTGCCAGCAGTTTAGGGGGATCCCAATACGAGCAGTACTTC CASSLGGSQYEQYF 14 NA NA TRBJ2-7 TRBV28
TGTGCCAGCAGCCCCCAGGGACTAGCGGGACAAGAGACCCAGTACTTC CASSPQGLAGQETQYF 16 few TRBD2 TRBJ2-5 TRBV11-1
TGTGCCAGCGCCCTGGGACTGAACACCGGGGAGCTGTTTTTT CASALGLNTGELFF 14 NA NA TRBJ2-2 TRBV6-5
TGTGCCAGCAGTTTATCAGTCCAGATGTACGAGCAGTACTTC CASSLSVQMYEQYF 14 NA NA TRBJ2-7 TRBV28
TGTGCCAGCATTCCCGGGGCCGAGGGGGAGACCCAGTACTTC CASIPGAEGETQYF 14 few NA TRBJ2-5 TRBV28
TGTGCCAGCTCACCGACCGGGGAACAGCCCCAGCATTTT CASSPTGEQPQHF 13 NA NA TRBJ1-5 TRBV18
TGTGCCAGCACCATAATGGGGAGCAATCAGCCCCAGCATTTT CASTIMGSNQPQHF 14 NA NA TRBJ1-5 TRBV6-1
TGCGCCAGCAGCATCGACAGTCACAATGAGCAGTTCTTC CASSIDSHNEQFF 13 NA NA TRBJ2-1 TRBV5-1
TGTGCCAGCAGTTCTGGCGAGGGACAGGGGGCGTTTGGCTACACCTTC CASSSGEGQGAFGYTF 16 NA TRBD1 TRBJ1-2 TRBV6-5
TGTGCCAGCAGTAGACAGGGCTTTGACGAGCAGTACTTC CASSRQGFDEQYF 13 NA TRBD1 TRBJ2-7 TRBV5-5
TGTGCCAGCAGCAAATCTAGCGGGAAATACAATGAGCAGTTCTTC CASSKSSGKYNEQFF 15 NA TRBD2 TRBJ2-1 TRBV7-3